Included here is one T cell receptor beta chain sequence, with context. Sequencing used immunoSEQ multiplex PCR; TCRdb keeps in-frame clones, though not all of them. The data show approximately 90,000 clones, 91% seen once. This sample was included in a study of T cell changes during pregnancy in multiple sclerosis. Germline CDR1 and CDR2: SGHRS and YFSETQ. The CDR3 is 15 amino acids. V shed 3 bases, J shed 6 bases, and the junction held 11 bases outside the gene matches. The receptor's source is a female donor with multiple sclerosis, enrolled in a pregnancy study. The chain has TRBV5-1 and TRBJ1-2; 7 nucleotides line up with TRBD1. Sequenced material: peripheral blood, taken before pregnancy. Here the CDR3 reads CASSWAVQGSDGYTF. Here the CDR3 DNA reads TGCGCCAGCAGCTGGGCCGTACAGGGGTCGGATGGCTACACCTTC.